The 2 T cell receptor beta chains presented below share a single source sample, sequenced in a study of T cells in Graves' hyperthyroidism and ophthalmopathy. From RNA transcripts, TCR beta CDR3 regions were amplified. A set of HTBI primers served as the primers for a first-round RT-PCR of the TCR CDR3. TCRdb used MiXCR to reprocess the multiplex PCR reads, holding one entry per CDR3 protein. The data show about 380,000 distinct CDR3 sequences, about 14% seen once. The sequencing sample was made of blood. The receptors were sampled from a woman aged 25 to 39 with Graves' ophthalmopathy.

This clonotype has a count of ten or more. The chain recombines TRBV6-5 with TRBJ2-3; 7 bases are a match to TRBD2. Germline CDR1 reads MNHEY; CDR2 reads SVGAGI. The CDR3 runs to 15 residues. The V and J ends lost 2 bases and 1 base, in that order; junction bases with no gene match: 3. The DNA for the CDR3 is TGTGCCAGCAGTTACGGCGGGGGAGGCACAGATACGCAGTATTTT. Protein product: CASSYGGGGTDTQYF.

This clonotype was counted many times. The chain uses TRBV5-1 and TRBJ2-1; D is uncertain. CDR3 length equals 14 residues. Looked up from germline, CDR1 is SGHRS and CDR2 is YFSETQ. V lost 2 bases and J 0 bases, leaving 6 bases between the germline ends. The CDR3 loop reads CASSLSSSYNEQFF. The CDR3 region has the DNA TGCGCCAGCAGCTTAAGTAGCTCCTACAATGAGCAGTTCTTC.